One and the same sample provided the 11 T cell receptor beta chains below, sequenced in a study of blood T cell repertoires in COVID-19. Only in-frame clones appear in the TCRdb table, and some are missing; sequencing was by immunoSEQ multiplex PCR. The table includes roughly 260,000 clones, 80% to 95% detected once. Material for sequencing was peripheral blood. The source of these receptors is a young adult with COVID-19, enrolled during active disease.

V usage is TRBV28 and J usage is TRBJ2-1, with 12 bases lining up with TRBD2. The CDR3 has 17 amino acids. V shed 5 bases, J shed 9 bases, and the junction held 14 bases outside the gene matches. Germline assignment: CDR1 MDHEN and CDR2 SYDVKM. In DNA form, the CDR3 reads TGTGCCAGCAGTCGCCTAGCGGGAGGGCCCTCGGGGGGTGAGCAGTTCTTC. This encodes CASSRLAGGPSGGEQFF. Complete variable domain (other parts from reference TRBV28 and TRBJ2-1): DVKVTQSSRYLVKRTGEKVFLECVQDMDHENMFWYRQDPGLGLRLIYFSYDVKMKEKGDIPEGYSVSREKKERFSLILESASTNQTSMYLCASSRLAGGPSGGEQFFGPGTRLTVL.

The rearrangement joins TRBV20-1 to TRBJ1-1; tentatively, D is TRBD1 (5 bases). CDR3 length equals 11 residues. The V and J ends lost 6 bases and 7 bases respectively, with 12 bases between them. Per germline, CDR1 DFQATT and CDR2 SNEGSKA (reference sequence). This CDR3 reads CSAPRQLEAFF. The CDR3 nucleotides read TGCAGTGCACCTAGACAGCTTGAAGCTTTCTTT.

The genes are TRBV12-2 and TRBJ1-2. TRBV12-2 is marked as a pseudogene. The CDR3 is 12 residues long. The CDR3 coding sequence is TGTGCAAGTCGCTTTTACCTGCTGAGGTACACCTTC. Its translation is CASRFYLLRYTF.

CDR3: CASRRQENSPLHF. The CDR3 coding sequence is TGTGCCAGCAGAAGACAGGAAAATTCACCCCTCCACTTT. The chain has TRBV25-1 and TRBJ1-6; TRBD1 is a possible D gene (6 bases). V dropped 6 bases and J dropped 7 bases, with 10 bases sitting between them. Germline V gene data show CDR1 as MGHDK and CDR2 as SYGVNS. The CDR3 contains 13 residues. Together with reference TRBV25-1 and TRBJ1-6, the CDR3 gives the full variable domain: EADIYQTPRYLVIGTGKKITLECSQTMGHDKMYWYQQDPGMELHLIHYSYGVNSTEKGDLSSESTVSRIRTEHFPLTLESARPSHTSQYLCASRRQENSPLHFGNGTRLTVT.

The table lists this clone with a count of one. The chain is built from TRBV27 and TRBJ2-1, with 9 nucleotides matching TRBD2. V was clipped by 3 bases and J by 4 bases; unmatched bases: 13. The CDR3 has 18 amino acids. CDR1 is MNHEY, CDR2 SMNVEV, per germline (reference sequence). The CDR3 coding sequence is TGTGCCAGCAGTTTGGTAGGGGCGCGGGAGGGTAGATACAATGAGCAGTTCTTC. Its translation: CASSLVGAREGRYNEQFF.

This rearrangement joins TRBV15 to TRBJ1-6; weak D call: TRBD1 (5 bases). With 5 bases removed from V and 7 bases from J, the gap between germline ends came to 15 bases. The germline gives CDR1 LNHNV, CDR2 YYDKDF (reference sequence). The CDR3 loop spans 15 amino acids. The CDR3 coding sequence is TGTGCCACCAGCCGCAAGCAGGGTCTAAATTCACCCCTCCACTTT. Translation: CATSRKQGLNSPLHF.

V is TRBV19 and J is TRBJ1-1; TRBD1 matches 7 bases. CDR1 is LNHDA, CDR2 SQIVND, per germline (reference sequence). Losses at the gene ends were 3 bases for V and 5 bases for J; bases not matched to a gene: 12. This CDR3 has 16 residues. The chain's CDR3 is CASSMGRDSPRTEAFF. The CDR3 nucleotides read TGTGCCAGTAGTATGGGTAGGGACAGCCCCCGGACTGAAGCTTTCTTT. Combining the CDR3 with reference TRBV19 and TRBJ1-1 gives the whole variable domain DGGITQSPKYLFRKEGQNVTLSCEQNLNHDAMYWYRQDPGQGLRLIYYSQIVNDFQKGDIAEGYSVSREKKESFPLTVTSAQKNPTAFYLCASSMGRDSPRTEAFFGQGTRLTVV.

The chain uses TRBV6-4 and TRBJ2-2; no clear D. Trimming left V 0 bases short and J 7 bases short, with 9 bases between. In germline, CDR1 is MRHNA, CDR2 SNTAGT. This CDR3 is built from 14 residues. In nucleotides, the CDR3 is TGTGCCAGCAGTGACTCAAGAGAAGTCGGGGAGCTGTTTTTT. Amino acids: CASSDSREVGELFF.

The rearrangement uses TRBV2 and TRBJ1-1; 7 bases fit TRBD1. CDR1 and CDR2 (germline): SNHLY, FYNNEI. The CDR3 runs 13 residues. V lost 8 bases and J lost 1; bases outside the gene matches: 4. This CDR3 reads CASRGQPNTEAFF. The CDR3 region has the DNA TGTGCCAGCCGGGGACAGCCGAACACTGAAGCTTTCTTT.

CDR3 DNA sequence: TGTGCCAGCAGTGGACAGGGAGGGACAACTAATGAAAAACTGTTTTTT. It is translated as CASSGQGGTTNEKLFF. The rearrangement links TRBV6-6 to TRBJ1-4; the match to TRBD1 covers 8 bases. The J segment lost 0 bases and the V segment lost 5 bases, leaving 5 bases of the junction unmatched. The CDR3 runs to 16 residues. In germline, CDR1 is MNHNY, CDR2 SVGAGI (reference sequence).

The chain employs TRBV14 and TRBJ2-1; 7 bases line up with TRBD2. V shed 2 bases and J 7 bases; nucleotides not matched to a gene: 8. The CDR3 loop spans 15 amino acids. Germline loops: CDR1 SGHDN, CDR2 FVKESK. The CDR3 DNA reads TGTGCCAGCAGCCAACCGACTAGCCCGAGAAATGAGCAGTTCTTC. Protein: CASSQPTSPRNEQFF.